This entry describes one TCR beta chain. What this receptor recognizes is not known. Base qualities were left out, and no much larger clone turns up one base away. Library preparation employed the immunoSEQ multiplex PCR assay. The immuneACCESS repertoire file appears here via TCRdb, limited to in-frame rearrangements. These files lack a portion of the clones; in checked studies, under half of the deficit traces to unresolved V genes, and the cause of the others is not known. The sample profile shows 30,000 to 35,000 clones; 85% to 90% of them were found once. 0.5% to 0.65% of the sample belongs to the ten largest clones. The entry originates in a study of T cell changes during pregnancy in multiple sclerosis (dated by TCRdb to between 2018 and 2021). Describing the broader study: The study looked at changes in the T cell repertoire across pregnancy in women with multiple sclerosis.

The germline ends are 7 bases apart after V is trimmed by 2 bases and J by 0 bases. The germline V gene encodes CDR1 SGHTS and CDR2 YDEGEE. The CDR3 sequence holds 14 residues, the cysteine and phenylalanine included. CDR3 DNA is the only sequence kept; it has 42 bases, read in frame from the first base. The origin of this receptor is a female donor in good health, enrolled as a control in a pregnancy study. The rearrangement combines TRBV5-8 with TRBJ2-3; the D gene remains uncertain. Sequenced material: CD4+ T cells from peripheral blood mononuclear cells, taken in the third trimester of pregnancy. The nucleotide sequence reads TGTGCCAGCAGCTTTGGCCTTAGCACAGATACGCAGTATTTT. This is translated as CASSFGLSTDTQYF.